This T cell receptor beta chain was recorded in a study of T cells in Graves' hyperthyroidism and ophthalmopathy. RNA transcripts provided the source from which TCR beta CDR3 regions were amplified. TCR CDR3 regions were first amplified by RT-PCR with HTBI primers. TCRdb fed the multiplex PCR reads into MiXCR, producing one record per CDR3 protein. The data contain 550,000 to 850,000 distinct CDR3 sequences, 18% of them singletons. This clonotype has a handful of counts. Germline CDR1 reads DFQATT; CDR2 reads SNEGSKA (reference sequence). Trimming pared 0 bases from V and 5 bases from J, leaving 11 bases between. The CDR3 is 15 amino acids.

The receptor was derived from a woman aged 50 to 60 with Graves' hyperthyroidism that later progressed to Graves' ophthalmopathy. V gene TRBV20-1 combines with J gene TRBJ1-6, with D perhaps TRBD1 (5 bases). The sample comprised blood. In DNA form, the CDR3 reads TGCAGTGCTAGAGACCAGGGTAATCATAATTCACCCCTCCACTTT. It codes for CSARDQGNHNSPLHF.